These 8 T cell receptor beta chains originate from one sample sequenced in a study of technical replicates of blood from a handful of donors. Repertoires were generated with immunoSEQ multiplex PCR, while TCRdb's copy carries only in-frame clones and drops some. The sample has 66,000 or so clones; roughly 90% are singletons. The sequenced material came from PBMCs. These TCRs come from a human donor in good health. Some clones in this sample may be carry-over from other donors' samples.

The V and J genes are TRBV29-1 and TRBJ2-7; 14 nucleotides align to TRBD2. Trimming took 6 bases from V and 2 from J; bases not matched to a gene: 3. The CDR3 length is 14 residues. CDR1 and CDR2 (germline): SQVTM, ANQGSEA. For the CDR3, the DNA is TGCAGCGTAAGACTAGCGGGGGGGCCCTACGAGCAGTACTTC. Translating gives CSVRLAGGPYEQYF.

The V and J genes are TRBV27 and TRBJ1-1; possible D gene TRBD1, 5 bases. Trimming took 0 bases from V and 4 from J, leaving 12 bases between them. The germline V gene has CDR1 MNHEY and CDR2 SMNVEV (reference sequence). The CDR3 sequence is 15 residues long. CDR3 sequence: CASSLSWVGGTEAFF. The CDR3 coding sequence is TGTGCCAGCAGTTTATCGTGGGTCGGGGGCACTGAAGCTTTCTTT.

This clone showed up just a few times. V usage is TRBV6-1 and J usage is TRBJ1-6; 8 nucleotides align to TRBD1. In germline, CDR1 is MNHNS, CDR2 SASEGT. CDR3 length equals 15 residues. The trim removed 2 bases at V and 9 bases at J, leaving 6 bases unmatched. DNA of the CDR3: TGTGCCAGCAGTGAACGGGACAGGATAATTTCACCCCTCCACTTT. Its protein product is CASSERDRIISPLHF.

The chain employs TRBV7-2 and TRBJ2-3; tentatively, D is TRBD2 (5 bases). Germline lookup yields CDR1 SGHTA and CDR2 FQGNSA. The CDR3 covers 14 residues. Trimming left V 3 bases short and J 6 bases short, with 13 bases between. For the CDR3, the DNA is TGTGCCAGCAGCTTTGAGCAACCGGGGGATACGCAGTATTTT. Its protein is CASSFEQPGDTQYF.

The rearrangement joins TRBV18 to TRBJ1-5; D perhaps matches TRBD1 (6 bases). The CDR3 contains 16 residues. V gave up 3 bases and J gave up 3 bases, with 15 bases separating them. Germline CDR1 KGHSH, CDR2 LQKENI. This CDR3 is CASSPIGGANNQPQHF. CDR3 nucleotide sequence: TGTGCCAGCTCACCGATTGGGGGGGCGAACAATCAGCCCCAGCATTTT.

The V gene is TRBV15, the J gene TRBJ2-5; 9 positions match TRBD2. Trimming removed 1 base from V and 3 bases from J; junction bases left unmatched: 3. Germline CDR1 is LNHNV and CDR2 is YYDKDF (reference sequence). There are 15 residues in the CDR3. CDR3 in amino acids: CATSRGKRGEETQYF. CDR3 DNA: TGTGCCACCAGCAGAGGCAAGCGGGGGGAAGAGACCCAGTACTTC. Full variable domain (remainder filled in from reference TRBV15 and TRBJ2-5): DAMVIQNPRYQVTQFGKPVTLSCSQTLNHNVMYWYQQKSSQAPKLLFHYYDKDFNNEADTPDNFQSRRPNTSFCFLDIRSPGLGDTAMYLCATSRGKRGEETQYFGPGTRLLVL.

V usage is TRBV9 and J usage is TRBJ1-4; D is undetermined. From germline, CDR1 is SGDLS and CDR2 YYNGEE. V was pared by 0 bases and J by 3 bases, with 9 bases between. The CDR3 extends over 15 amino acids. CDR3 in amino acids: CASSVAGRSNEKLFF. The CDR3 DNA sequence: TGTGCCAGCAGCGTAGCCGGTCGGTCTAATGAAAAACTGTTTTTT.

This clone has a handful of counts. This chain uses TRBV27 with TRBJ1-1; tentatively, D is TRBD1 (5 bases). Germline loops: CDR1 MNHEY, CDR2 SMNVEV (reference sequence). The V end lost 5 bases, the J end lost 4 bases, and 14 bases lay between the germline ends. This CDR3 has 14 amino acids. The CDR3 loop reads CASSLTGGGTEAFF. DNA for the CDR3: TGTGCCAGCAGTCTGACGGGGGGAGGCACTGAAGCTTTCTTT.